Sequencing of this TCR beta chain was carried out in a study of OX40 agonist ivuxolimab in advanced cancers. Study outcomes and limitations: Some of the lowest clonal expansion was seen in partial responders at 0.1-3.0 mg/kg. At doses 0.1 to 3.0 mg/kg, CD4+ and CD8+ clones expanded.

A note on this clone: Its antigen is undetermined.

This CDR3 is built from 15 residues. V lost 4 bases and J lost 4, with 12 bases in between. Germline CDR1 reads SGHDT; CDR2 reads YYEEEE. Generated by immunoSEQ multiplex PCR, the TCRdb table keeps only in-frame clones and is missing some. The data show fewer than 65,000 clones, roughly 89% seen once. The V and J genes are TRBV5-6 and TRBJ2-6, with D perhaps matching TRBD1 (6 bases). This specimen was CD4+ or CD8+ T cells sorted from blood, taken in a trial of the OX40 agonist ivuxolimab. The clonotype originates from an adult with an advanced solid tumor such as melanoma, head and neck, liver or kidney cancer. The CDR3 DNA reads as TGTGCCAGCAGCGTGACAGGTTCCGGGGCCAACGTCCTGACTTTC. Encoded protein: CASSVTGSGANVLTF. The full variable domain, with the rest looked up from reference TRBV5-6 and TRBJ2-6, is DAGVTQSPTHLIKTRGQQVTLRCSPKSGHDTVSWYQQALGQGPQFIFQYYEEEERQRGNFPDRFSGHQFPNYSSELNVNALLLGDSALYLCASSVTGSGANVLTFGAGSRLTVL.